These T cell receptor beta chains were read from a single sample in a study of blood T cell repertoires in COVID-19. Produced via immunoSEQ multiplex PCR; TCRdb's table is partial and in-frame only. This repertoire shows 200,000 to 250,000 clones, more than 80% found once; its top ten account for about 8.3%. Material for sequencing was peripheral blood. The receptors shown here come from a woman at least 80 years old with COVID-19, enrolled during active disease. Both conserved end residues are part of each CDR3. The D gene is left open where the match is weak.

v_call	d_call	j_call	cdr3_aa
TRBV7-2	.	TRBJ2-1	CASSPGTQLSYNEQFF
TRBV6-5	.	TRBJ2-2	CASSYEGLTNTGELFF
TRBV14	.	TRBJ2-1	CASSEIGGYTGRHNEQFF
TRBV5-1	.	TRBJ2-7	CASSLGQDVHEQYF
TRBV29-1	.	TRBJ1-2	CSVEVGGGYGYTF
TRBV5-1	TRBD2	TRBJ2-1	CASSPGTSGGSSYNEQFF
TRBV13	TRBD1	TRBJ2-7	CASSFRDRGLYEQYF
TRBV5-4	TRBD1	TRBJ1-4	CASSPGTGQANEKLFF
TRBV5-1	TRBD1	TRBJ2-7	CASSLMGQGGDEQYF
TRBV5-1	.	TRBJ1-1	CASSLEAGYTEAFF
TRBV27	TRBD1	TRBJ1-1	CASSLPRGSRDRENEAFF
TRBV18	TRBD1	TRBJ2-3	CASSPTGQGITDTQYF
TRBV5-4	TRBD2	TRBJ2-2	CASSLGTSGTGELFF
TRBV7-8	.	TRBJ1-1	CASNPFAGNLNTEAFF
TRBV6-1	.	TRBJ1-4	CASSEFAGEKLFF
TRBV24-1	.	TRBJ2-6	CATSDPTPSGANVLTF
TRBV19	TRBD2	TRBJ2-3	CASGRWASGDTQYF
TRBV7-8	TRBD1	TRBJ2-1	CASSLEGGRYNEQFF
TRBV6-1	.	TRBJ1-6	CASSESVSHHNSPLHF
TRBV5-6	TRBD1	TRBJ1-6	CASSLQGAPYNSPLHF
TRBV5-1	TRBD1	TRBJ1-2	CASSLGTANYGYTF
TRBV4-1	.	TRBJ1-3	CASSYSSPGNTIYF
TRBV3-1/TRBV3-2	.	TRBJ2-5	CASSPTGIQETQYF
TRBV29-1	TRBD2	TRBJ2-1	CSVASGRLNEQFF
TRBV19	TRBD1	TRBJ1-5	CASKGQGVRLNQPQHF
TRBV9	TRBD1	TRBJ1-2	CASSVDGRDRANYGYTF
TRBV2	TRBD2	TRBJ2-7	CASRGPTSGSYEQYF
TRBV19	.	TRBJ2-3	CASSIGGGFGSDTQYF
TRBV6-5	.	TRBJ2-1	CASSPKAGAPFF
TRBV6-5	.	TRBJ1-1	CASTKGAGWSEAFF
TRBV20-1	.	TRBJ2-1	CSARGLDEQFF
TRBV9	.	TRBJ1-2	CASSRDSYGYTF
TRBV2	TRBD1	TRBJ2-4	CASSVPGQGGQNIQYF
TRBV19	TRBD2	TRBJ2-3	CASVRPGTRRDTQYF
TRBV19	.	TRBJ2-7	CASRSGSSYEQYF
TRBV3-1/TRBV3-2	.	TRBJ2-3	CASSQGTSTDTQYF
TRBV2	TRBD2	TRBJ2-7	CASSPSGLAIHEQYF
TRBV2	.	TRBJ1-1	CASSSLGGVDTEAFF
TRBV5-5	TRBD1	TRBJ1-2	CASSFGQGPYGYTF
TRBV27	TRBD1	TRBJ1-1	CASSLTGVGTEAFF
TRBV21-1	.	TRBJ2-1	CASSKAADRGGEGLDEQFF
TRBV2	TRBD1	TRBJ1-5	CASGTGAGQPQHF
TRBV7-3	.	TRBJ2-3	CASSLTPGRSTDTQYF
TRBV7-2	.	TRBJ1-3	CASSLKGGDTIYF
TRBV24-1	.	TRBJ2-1	CATSDLVGGSYNEQFF
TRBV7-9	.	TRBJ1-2	CASSYERGSYGYTF
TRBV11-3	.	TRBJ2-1	CASSLGGDEQFF
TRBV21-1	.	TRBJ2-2	CASSTTRRAGELFF
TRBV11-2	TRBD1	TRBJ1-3	CASSLDRSSGNTIYF
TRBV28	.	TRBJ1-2	CASSLEGSYGYTF
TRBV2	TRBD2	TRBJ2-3	CASSEQRGGGDTQYF
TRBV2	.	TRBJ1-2	CASSERAGVGYTF
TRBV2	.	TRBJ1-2	CATSSDNNYGYTF
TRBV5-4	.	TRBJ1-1	CAYPRGAFF
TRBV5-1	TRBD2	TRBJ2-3	CASRPLAGGSDTQYF
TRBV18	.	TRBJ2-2	CASSSGTINTGELFF
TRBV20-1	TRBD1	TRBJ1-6	CSASFAGGNSPLHF